Below, 9 T cell receptor beta chains from the same sample are listed, as sequenced in a study of T cells in tumors after PD-1 blockade. Assay used: immunoSEQ multiplex PCR; TCRdb lists only in-frame clones, some missing. The table lists 54,000 or so clones, 80% of them singletons. The source was PBMCs, collected before anti-PD-1 treatment. Source of these receptors: a human donor with basal cell carcinoma.

The chain is built from TRBV5-4 and TRBJ1-2, with D maybe TRBD1 (6 bases). Germline CDR1 is SGHNT and CDR2 is YYREEE (reference sequence). The CDR3 runs to 13 residues. The ends were cut back, 4 bases at V and 2 bases at J, with 9 bases in the middle. CDR3: CASSPTGNYGYTF. The CDR3 DNA follows: TGTGCCAGCAGCCCAACAGGGAACTATGGCTACACCTTC.

This chain uses TRBV15 with TRBJ1-2; unclear D gene. The CDR3 runs to 12 residues. V was pared by 0 bases and J by 8 bases, with 7 bases between. The V gene's germline CDR1 is LNHNV and CDR2 YYDKDF (reference sequence). DNA for the CDR3: TGTGCCACCAGCAGAGAAAACGGGGGCTACACCTTC. This codes for CATSRENGGYTF.

V and J are TRBV11-3 and TRBJ1-1; D unresolved. This CDR3 region has 19 residues. With 0 bases removed from V and 0 bases from J, the gap between germline ends came to 20 bases. Germline V gene lookup returns CDR1 SGHNT and CDR2 YENEEA. This CDR3 reads CASSLDYRARAGMNTEAFF. The CDR3 bases are TGTGCCAGCAGCTTAGATTATAGGGCCCGGGCGGGGATGAACACTGAAGCTTTCTTT.

The chain is built from TRBV2 and TRBJ2-1, with TRBD2 identical over 9 bases. The V gene end was trimmed by 6 bases and the J gene end by 6 bases; junction bases not matched to a gene: 9. This CDR3 comprises 15 residues. Germline V gene sequence: CDR1 SNHLY, CDR2 FYNNEI. CDR3 coding DNA: TGTGCCAGCAGGAAAGAGGTTAGCGGGGGCAATGAGCAGTTCTTC. Translating it yields CASRKEVSGGNEQFF.

This clone was seen once. The CDR3 is CASSQDYQGIETQYF. CDR3 coding DNA: TGCGCCAGCAGCCAAGATTATCAGGGGATTGAGACCCAGTACTTC. This chain connects TRBV4-1 to TRBJ2-5, with D perhaps matching TRBD1 (6 bases). Germline V gives CDR1 MGHRA, CDR2 YSYEKL. The CDR3 consists of 15 residues. V lost 0 bases, J lost 5 bases, and 13 bases lay in between.

The rearrangement uses TRBV7-8 and TRBJ1-4; D is unresolved. Germline V gives CDR1 SGHVS, CDR2 FQNEAQ. V shed 1 base and J shed 5 bases, with 11 bases lying between them. The CDR3 consists of 15 residues. The DNA for the CDR3 is TGTGCCAGCAGCTTAGAGGCCAGTCTAAATGAAAAACTGTTTTTT. It specifies CASSLEASLNEKLFF.

The chain combines TRBV6-5 with TRBJ2-1; 16 nucleotides agree with TRBD2. This CDR3 has 15 residues. The junction had 4 bases not matched to a gene; V was cut back by 6 bases and J by 8 bases. The germline CDR1 and CDR2 sequences are MNHEY and SVGAGI. The CDR3: CASRPGLAGGHEQFF. In nucleotides, the CDR3 is TGTGCCAGCAGGCCGGGACTAGCGGGGGGGCATGAGCAGTTCTTC.

The CDR3 DNA follows: TGTGCCATCAGTGATTCGGGGAGGGGGACTGAAGCTTTCTTT. Its translation is CAISDSGRGTEAFF. The V gene is TRBV10-3, the J gene TRBJ1-1; D is perhaps TRBD1 (6 bases). The CDR3 loop spans 14 amino acids. Germline CDR1 and CDR2: ENHRY and SYGVKD. Trimming removed 3 bases at V and 5 bases at J, with 13 bases between.

The chain combines TRBV30 with TRBJ1-3; no firm D call. The V end lost 2 bases, the J end lost 0 bases, and 11 bases lay between the germline ends. The CDR3 length is 15 residues. Looked up from germline, CDR1 is GTSNPN and CDR2 is SVGIG (reference sequence). For the CDR3, the DNA is TGTGCCTGGAGTTCCCAGATGAGCTCTGGAAACACCATATATTTT. Protein product: CAWSSQMSSGNTIYF.